In its sample, the clone carrying this T cell receptor beta chain was seen many times. What it recognizes is unknown. Time point: pre-sensitization, week 0. Noted treatment: therapeutic diphenylcyclopropenone sensitization with weekly scalp DPC. The starting material, unfractionated whole blood, was used for total RNA extraction. Within the library, unique molecular identifiers were attached to each individual cDNA molecule. One entry per CDR3 protein results from TCRdb running MiXCR on the RACE reads. The sample shows under 300,000 distinct CDR3 sequences, roughly 7.4% of them seen only once. The data were obtained in a study of human T cells and chemical hapten exposure. At the level of the study: The sensitizer, 2% DPC, was used on around 2 cm by around 2 cm of upper inner arm skin. Study-wide points: In comparison with controls, expanded TCRs gave rise to a significantly larger number of large CDR3 similarity clusters.

The sequence derives from a man younger than 30 with alopecia areata. Some clones in this sample may be carry-over from other donors' samples. The source was whole blood, collected in connection with sensitization to the hapten diphenylcyclopropenone (DPC).

DNA of the CDR3: TGTGCCAGCAGTTTAACCCTGGCCGACACAGATACGCAGTATTTT. This translates into CASSLTLADTDTQYF. The chain joins TRBV27 to TRBJ2-3, with no clear D. Between the trimmed V and J ends, which lost 2 bases and 2 bases, there was a span of 11 bases. The CDR3 contains 15 residues. The germline gives CDR1 MNHEY, CDR2 SMNVEV (reference sequence).